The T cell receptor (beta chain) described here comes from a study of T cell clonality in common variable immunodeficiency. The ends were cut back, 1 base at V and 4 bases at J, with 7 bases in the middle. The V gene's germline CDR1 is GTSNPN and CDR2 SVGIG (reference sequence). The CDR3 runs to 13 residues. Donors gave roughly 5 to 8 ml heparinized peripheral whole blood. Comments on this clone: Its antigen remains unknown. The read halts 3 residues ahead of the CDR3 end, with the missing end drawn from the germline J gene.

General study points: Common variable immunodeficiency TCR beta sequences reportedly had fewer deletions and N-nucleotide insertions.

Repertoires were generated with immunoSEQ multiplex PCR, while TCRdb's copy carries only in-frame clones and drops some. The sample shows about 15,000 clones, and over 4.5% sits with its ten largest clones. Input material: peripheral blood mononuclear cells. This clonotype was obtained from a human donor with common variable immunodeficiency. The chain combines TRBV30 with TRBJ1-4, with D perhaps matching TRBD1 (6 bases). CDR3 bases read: TGTGCCTGGAGTGGGACAGATAATGAAAAA. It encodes CAWSGTDNEK. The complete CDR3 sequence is CAWSGTDNEKLFF.